This T cell receptor (beta chain) was sequenced during a study of blood T cells in healthy people across ages. Study-wide results and limits: Leaving the PBMCs unsorted stopped any conclusive comparison of naive versus antigen-experienced cells.

With regard to this clonotype: Its antigen is still unknown.

The ends were cut back, 5 bases at V and 7 bases at J, with 20 bases in the middle. The germline gives CDR1 KGHDR, CDR2 SFDVKD. This CDR3 contains 15 residues. A second roughly 6 to 12 cycle PCR used barcoded and J-beta primers. TCRdb reprocessed the 5' RACE reads with MiXCR, giving one entry per CDR3 protein. The sample lists about 1.4 million distinct CDR3 sequences; roughly 60% were seen once. The V gene is TRBV24-1, the J gene TRBJ2-7, with D perhaps matching TRBD2 (5 bases). The sequence was obtained from a man younger than 30 in good health. The material sequenced was blood. CDR3 DNA sequence: TGTGCCACCAGTGCTATGGACGGAAGGAGGAATGAGCAGTACTTC. Its protein is CATSAMDGRRNEQYF.